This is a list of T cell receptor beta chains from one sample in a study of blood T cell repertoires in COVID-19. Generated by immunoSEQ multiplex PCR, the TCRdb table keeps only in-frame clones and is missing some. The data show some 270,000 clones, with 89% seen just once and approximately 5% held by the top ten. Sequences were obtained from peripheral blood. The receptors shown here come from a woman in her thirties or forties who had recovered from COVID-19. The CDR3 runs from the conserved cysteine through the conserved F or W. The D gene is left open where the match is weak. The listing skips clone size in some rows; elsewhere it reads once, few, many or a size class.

cdr3_aa: CASSLQGAPGYTF
cdr3_nt: TGTGCCAGCAGTTTACAGGGGGCGCCTGGCTACACCTTC
clone_size: -
d_call: TRBD1
cdr3_length: 13
j_call: TRBJ1-2
v_call: TRBV12-3/TRBV12-4

cdr3_aa: CASSPPLSTDTQYF
cdr3_nt: TGTGCCAGCAGCCCCCCGTTGAGCACAGATACGCAGTATTTT
clone_size: -
d_call: -
cdr3_length: 14
j_call: TRBJ2-3
v_call: TRBV7-2

cdr3_aa: CASSPTGEYTGELFF
cdr3_nt: TGTGCCAGCTCCCCGACAGGGGAGTACACCGGGGAGCTGTTTTTT
clone_size: -
d_call: TRBD1
cdr3_length: 15
j_call: TRBJ2-2
v_call: TRBV18

cdr3_aa: CASSRGLAGLGSGELFF
cdr3_nt: TGTGCCAGCAGCCGTGGACTAGCGGGTCTGGGGTCCGGGGAGCTGTTTTTT
clone_size: -
d_call: TRBD2
cdr3_length: 17
j_call: TRBJ2-2
v_call: TRBV3-1/TRBV3-2

cdr3_aa: CASSPHGGTEAFF
cdr3_nt: TGTGCCAGCAGCCCACACGGGGGAACTGAAGCTTTCTTT
clone_size: -
d_call: -
cdr3_length: 13
j_call: TRBJ1-1
v_call: TRBV7-3

cdr3_aa: CASSRSLGYTF
cdr3_nt: TGTGCCAGCAGTCGGAGCCTGGGCTACACCTTC
clone_size: many
d_call: -
cdr3_length: 11
j_call: TRBJ1-2
v_call: TRBV7-9

cdr3_aa: CASSLASGEDTQYF
cdr3_nt: TGTGCCAGCAGCTTAGCTAGCGGGGAAGATACGCAGTATTTT
clone_size: -
d_call: TRBD2
cdr3_length: 14
j_call: TRBJ2-3
v_call: TRBV11-3

cdr3_aa: CASGTSSSYGEQFF
cdr3_nt: TGTGCCAGCGGGACAAGTTCTAGCTACGGTGAGCAGTTCTTC
clone_size: -
d_call: -
cdr3_length: 14
j_call: TRBJ2-1
v_call: TRBV6-5

cdr3_aa: CASSSLTPDRGTGYTF
cdr3_nt: TGTGCCAGTAGCTCCCTAACCCCGGACAGGGGTACTGGCTACACCTTC
clone_size: -
d_call: TRBD1
cdr3_length: 16
j_call: TRBJ1-2
v_call: TRBV19

cdr3_aa: CASRPPDSTYEQYF
cdr3_nt: TGTGCCAGCAGACCCCCGGACAGTACCTACGAGCAGTACTTC
clone_size: -
d_call: -
cdr3_length: 14
j_call: TRBJ2-7
v_call: TRBV6-5

cdr3_aa: CASSPTQLAGYNEQFF
cdr3_nt: TGTGCCAGCAGCCCGACCCAACTAGCGGGGTACAATGAGCAGTTCTTC
clone_size: -
d_call: TRBD2
cdr3_length: 16
j_call: TRBJ2-1
v_call: TRBV3-1/TRBV3-2

cdr3_aa: CASSGSSTGGWGYTF
cdr3_nt: TGTGCCAGCAGCGGATCCTCCACAGGGGGCTGGGGCTACACCTTC
clone_size: -
d_call: TRBD1
cdr3_length: 15
j_call: TRBJ1-2
v_call: TRBV6-5